The entry that follows covers one T cell receptor (beta chain) sequence. Its matching antigen is unknown. The data were obtained in a study of shared clonotypes between healthy human individuals. Trimming removed 3 bases at V and 5 bases at J, with 13 bases between. CDR3 length equals 14 residues. Germline CDR1 and CDR2: SGDLS and YYNGEE. General observations from the study: It was the non-shared clonotypes that had lower generation probabilities than clonotypes shared by all four donors. Specimens sampled were limited to blood, with tissue repertoires likely differing.

Repertoires were generated with immunoSEQ multiplex PCR, while TCRdb's copy carries only in-frame clones and drops some. The sample yields some 380,000 clones, around 96% seen once. The sequence was obtained from a man younger than 40 in good health. The rearrangement links TRBV9 to TRBJ2-3, with D perhaps TRBD2 (5 bases). Material for sequencing was memory CD8+ T cells sorted from blood. The subset denotes: CD45RO+ cells pooled with CCR7-negative TemRA cells. The chain's CDR3 is CASSATDGGDTQYF. Written as DNA, the CDR3 is TGTGCCAGCAGCGCAACGGACGGAGGAGATACGCAGTATTTT.